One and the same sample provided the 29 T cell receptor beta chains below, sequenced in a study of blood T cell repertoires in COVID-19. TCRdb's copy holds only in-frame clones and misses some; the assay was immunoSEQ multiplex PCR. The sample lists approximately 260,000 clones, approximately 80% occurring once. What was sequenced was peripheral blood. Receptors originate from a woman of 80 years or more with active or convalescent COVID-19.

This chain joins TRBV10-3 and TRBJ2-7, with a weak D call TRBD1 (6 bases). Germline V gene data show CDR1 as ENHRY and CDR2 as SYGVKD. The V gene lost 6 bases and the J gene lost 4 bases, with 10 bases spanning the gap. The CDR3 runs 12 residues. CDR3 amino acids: CAIRDSRYEQYF. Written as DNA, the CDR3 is TGTGCCATCAGGGACAGCAGGTACGAGCAGTACTTC.

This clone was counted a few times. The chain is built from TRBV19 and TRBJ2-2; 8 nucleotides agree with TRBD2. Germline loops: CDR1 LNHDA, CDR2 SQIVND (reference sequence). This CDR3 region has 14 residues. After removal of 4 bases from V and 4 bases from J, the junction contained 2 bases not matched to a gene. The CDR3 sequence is CASSTGLVTGELFF. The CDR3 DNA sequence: TGTGCCAGTAGTACGGGACTAGTCACCGGGGAGCTGTTTTTT.

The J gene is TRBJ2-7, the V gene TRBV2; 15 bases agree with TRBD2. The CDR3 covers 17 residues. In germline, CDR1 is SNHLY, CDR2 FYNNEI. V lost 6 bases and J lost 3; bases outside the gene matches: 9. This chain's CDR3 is CASREPGLAGGNYEQYF. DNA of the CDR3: TGTGCCAGCAGAGAGCCGGGACTAGCGGGAGGTAACTACGAGCAGTACTTC.

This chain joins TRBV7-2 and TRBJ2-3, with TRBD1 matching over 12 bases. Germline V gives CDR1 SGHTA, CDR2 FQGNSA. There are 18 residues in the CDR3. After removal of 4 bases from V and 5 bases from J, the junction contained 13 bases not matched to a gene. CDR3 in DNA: TGTGCCAGCAGCTCCCCCGGGACAGGGGGCGCTTTCATAGATACGCAGTATTTT. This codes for CASSSPGTGGAFIDTQYF.

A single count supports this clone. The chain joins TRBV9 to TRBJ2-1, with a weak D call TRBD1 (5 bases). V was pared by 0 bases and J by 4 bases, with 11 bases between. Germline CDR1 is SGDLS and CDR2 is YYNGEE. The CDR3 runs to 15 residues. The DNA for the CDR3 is TGTGCCAGCAGCGTAGAAGTCAGGGCTTACAATGAGCAGTTCTTC. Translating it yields CASSVEVRAYNEQFF. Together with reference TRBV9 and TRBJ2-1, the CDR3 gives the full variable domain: DSGVTQTPKHLITATGQRVTLRCSPRSGDLSVYWYQQSLDQGLQFLIQYYNGEERAKGNILERFSAQQFPDLHSELNLSSLELGDSALYFCASSVEVRAYNEQFFGPGTRLTVL.

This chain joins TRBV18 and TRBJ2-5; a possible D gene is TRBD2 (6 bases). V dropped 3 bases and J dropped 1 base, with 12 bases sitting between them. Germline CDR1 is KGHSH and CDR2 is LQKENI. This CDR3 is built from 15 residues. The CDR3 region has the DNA TGTGCCAGCTCACCGATGGCGGGGATCCAAGAGACCCAGTACTTC. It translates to CASSPMAGIQETQYF.

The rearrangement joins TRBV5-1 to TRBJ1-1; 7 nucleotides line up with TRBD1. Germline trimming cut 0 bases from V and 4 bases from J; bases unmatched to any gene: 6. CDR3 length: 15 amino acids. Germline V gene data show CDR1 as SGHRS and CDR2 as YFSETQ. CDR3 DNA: TGCGCCAGCAGCTTGGAGGGACAGAGTTTCACTGAAGCTTTCTTT. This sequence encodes CASSLEGQSFTEAFF. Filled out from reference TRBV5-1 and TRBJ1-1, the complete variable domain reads KAGVTQTPRYLIKTRGQQVTLSCSPISGHRSVSWYQQTPGQGLQFLFEYFSETQRNKGNFPGRFSGRQFSNSRSEMNVSTLELGDSALYLCASSLEGQSFTEAFFGQGTRLTVV.

The CDR3 DNA is TGTGCCAGCAGTTACTCGAGAGGGATTCCAACTAATGAAAAACTGTTTTTT. Its protein is CASSYSRGIPTNEKLFF. The chain couples TRBV6-2 or TRBV6-3 to TRBJ1-4, with D hard to call. Germline V lookup: CDR1 MNHEY, CDR2 SVGEGT. The V gene lost 0 bases and the J gene lost 0 bases, with 11 bases spanning the gap. This CDR3 contains 17 residues.

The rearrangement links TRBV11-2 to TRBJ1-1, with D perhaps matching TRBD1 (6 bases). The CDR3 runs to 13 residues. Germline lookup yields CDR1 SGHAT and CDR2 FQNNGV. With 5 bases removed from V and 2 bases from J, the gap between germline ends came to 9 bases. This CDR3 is CASSVDRNTEAFF. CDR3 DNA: TGTGCCAGCAGCGTGGACAGAAACACTGAAGCTTTCTTT.

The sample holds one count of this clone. In DNA form, the CDR3 reads TGTGCCAGCAGTGATGGAGGCAGGGGGGCCGGGGAGACCCAGTACTTC. It codes for CASSDGGRGAGETQYF. The gene calls are TRBV2 and TRBJ2-5; tentatively, D is TRBD1 (7 bases). Germline V CDR1 and CDR2: SNHLY, FYNNEI. This CDR3 spans 16 amino acids. The germline V and J ends were trimmed by 3 bases and 5 bases, with 19 bases remaining between them.

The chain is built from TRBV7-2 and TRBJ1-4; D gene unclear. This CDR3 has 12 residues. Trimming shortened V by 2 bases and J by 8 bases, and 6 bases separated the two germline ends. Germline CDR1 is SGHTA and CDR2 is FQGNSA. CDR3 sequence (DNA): TGTGCCAGCAGCTTACATGGCGAAAAACTGTTTTTT. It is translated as CASSLHGEKLFF.

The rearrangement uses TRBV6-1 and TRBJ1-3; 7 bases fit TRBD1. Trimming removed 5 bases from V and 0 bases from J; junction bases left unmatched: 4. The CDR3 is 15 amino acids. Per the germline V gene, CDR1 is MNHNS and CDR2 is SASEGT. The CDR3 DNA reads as TGTGCCAGCAGTACCAGGGGGATCTCTGGAAACACCATATATTTT. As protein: CASSTRGISGNTIYF.

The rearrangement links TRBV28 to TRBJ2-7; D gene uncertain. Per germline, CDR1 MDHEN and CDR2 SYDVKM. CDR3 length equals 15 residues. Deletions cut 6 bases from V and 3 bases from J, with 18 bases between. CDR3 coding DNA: TGTGCCAGCAGCCCCTCCCTAGGTACCCTCTACGAGCAGTACTTC. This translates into CASSPSLGTLYEQYF. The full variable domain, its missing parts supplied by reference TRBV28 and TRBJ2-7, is DVKVTQSSRYLVKRTGEKVFLECVQDMDHENMFWYRQDPGLGLRLIYFSYDVKMKEKGDIPEGYSVSREKKERFSLILESASTNQTSMYLCASSPSLGTLYEQYFGPGTRLTVT.

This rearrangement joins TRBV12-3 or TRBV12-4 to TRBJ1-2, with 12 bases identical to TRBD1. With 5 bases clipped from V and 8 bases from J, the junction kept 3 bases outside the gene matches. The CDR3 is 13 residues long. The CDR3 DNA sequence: TGTGCCAGCAGTGCGGGACAGGGGGCGGGCTACACCTTC. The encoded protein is CASSAGQGAGYTF.

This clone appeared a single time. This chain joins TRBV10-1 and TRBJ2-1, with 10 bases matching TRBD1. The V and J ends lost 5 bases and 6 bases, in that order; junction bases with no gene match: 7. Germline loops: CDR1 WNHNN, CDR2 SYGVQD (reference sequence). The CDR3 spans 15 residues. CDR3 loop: CASSPGTGAFNEQFF. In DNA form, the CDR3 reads TGCGCCAGCAGTCCCGGGACAGGGGCTTTCAATGAGCAGTTCTTC.

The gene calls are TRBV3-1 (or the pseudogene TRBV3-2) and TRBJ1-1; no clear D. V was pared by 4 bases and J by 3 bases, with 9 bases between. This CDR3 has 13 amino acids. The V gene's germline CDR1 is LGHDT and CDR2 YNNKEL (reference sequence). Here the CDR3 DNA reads TGTGCCAGCAGCCTCTATCTGGACACTGAAGCTTTCTTT. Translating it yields CASSLYLDTEAFF.

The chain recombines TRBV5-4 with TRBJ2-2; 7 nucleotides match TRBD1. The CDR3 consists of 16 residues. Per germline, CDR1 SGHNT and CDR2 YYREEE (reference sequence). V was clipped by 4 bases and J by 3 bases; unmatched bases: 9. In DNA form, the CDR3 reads TGTGCCAGCAGCACCTCGACAGGGCTTCACACCGGGGAGCTGTTTTTT. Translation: CASSTSTGLHTGELFF.

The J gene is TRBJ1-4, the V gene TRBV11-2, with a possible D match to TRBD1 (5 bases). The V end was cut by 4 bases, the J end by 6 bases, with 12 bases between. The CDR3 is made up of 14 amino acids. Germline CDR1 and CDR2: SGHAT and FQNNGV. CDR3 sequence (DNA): TGTGCCAGCAGCTCAGGGATGTGGGATGAAAAACTGTTTTTT. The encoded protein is CASSSGMWDEKLFF.

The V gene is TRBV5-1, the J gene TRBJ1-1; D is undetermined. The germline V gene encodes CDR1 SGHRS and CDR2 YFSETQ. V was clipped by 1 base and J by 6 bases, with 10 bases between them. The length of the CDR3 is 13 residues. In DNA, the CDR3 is TGCGCCAGCAGCTTGAGTTTTACTTCTGAAGCTTTCTTT. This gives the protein CASSLSFTSEAFF.

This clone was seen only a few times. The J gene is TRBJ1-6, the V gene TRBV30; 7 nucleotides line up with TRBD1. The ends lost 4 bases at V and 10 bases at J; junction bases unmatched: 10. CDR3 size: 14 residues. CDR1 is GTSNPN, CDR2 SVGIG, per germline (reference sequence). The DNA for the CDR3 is TGTGCCTGGAAACCCGGACAGGCGGGCTCACCCCTCCACTTT. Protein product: CAWKPGQAGSPLHF.

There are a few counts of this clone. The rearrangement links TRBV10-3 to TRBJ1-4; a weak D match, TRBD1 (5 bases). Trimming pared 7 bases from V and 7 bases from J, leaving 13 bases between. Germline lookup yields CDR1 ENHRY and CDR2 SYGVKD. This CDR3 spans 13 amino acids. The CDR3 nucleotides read TGTGCCATCACTGCAGACAGAGGTGAAAAACTGTTTTTT. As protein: CAITADRGEKLFF.

The CDR3 DNA reads TGTGCCACCAGCAGGGCGAACGCGGGAGCCCAAGAGACCCAGTACTTC. Translated: CATSRANAGAQETQYF. V is TRBV15 and J is TRBJ2-5; 7 bases are shared with TRBD2. The CDR3 consists of 16 residues. Germline assignment: CDR1 LNHNV and CDR2 YYDKDF (reference sequence). The junction had 8 bases not matched to a gene; V was cut back by 3 bases and J by 1 base.

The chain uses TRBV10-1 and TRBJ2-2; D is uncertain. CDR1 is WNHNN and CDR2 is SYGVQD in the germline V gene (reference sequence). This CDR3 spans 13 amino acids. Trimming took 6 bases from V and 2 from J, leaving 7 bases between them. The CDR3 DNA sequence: TGCGCCAGCAGATGGAGCAACACCGGGGAGCTGTTTTTT. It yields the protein CASRWSNTGELFF.

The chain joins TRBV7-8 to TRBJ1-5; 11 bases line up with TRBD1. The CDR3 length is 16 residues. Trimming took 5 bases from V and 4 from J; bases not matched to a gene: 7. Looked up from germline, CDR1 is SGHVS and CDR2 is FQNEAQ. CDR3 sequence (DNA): TGTGCCAGCAGCCCGCGGGACAGGGGGGGAAATCAGCCCCAGCATTTT. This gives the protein CASSPRDRGGNQPQHF.

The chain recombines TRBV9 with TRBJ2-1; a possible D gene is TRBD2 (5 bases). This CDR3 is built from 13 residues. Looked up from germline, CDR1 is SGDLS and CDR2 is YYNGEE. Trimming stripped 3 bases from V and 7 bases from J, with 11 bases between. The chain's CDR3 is CASSGRRGNEQFF. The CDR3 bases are TGTGCCAGCAGCGGGAGGCGAGGGAATGAGCAGTTCTTC.

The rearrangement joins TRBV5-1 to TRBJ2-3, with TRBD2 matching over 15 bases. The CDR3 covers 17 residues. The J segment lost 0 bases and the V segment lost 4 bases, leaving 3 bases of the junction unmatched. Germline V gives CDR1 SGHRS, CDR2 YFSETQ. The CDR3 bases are TGCGCCAGCAGCAAGGGACTAGCGGGGGGAAGCACAGATACGCAGTATTTT. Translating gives CASSKGLAGGSTDTQYF.

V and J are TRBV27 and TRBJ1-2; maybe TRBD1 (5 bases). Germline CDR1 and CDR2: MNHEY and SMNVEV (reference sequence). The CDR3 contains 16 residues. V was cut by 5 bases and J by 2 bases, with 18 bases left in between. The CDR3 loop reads CASSRTPGRINYGYTF. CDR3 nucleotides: TGTGCCAGCAGTCGCACCCCAGGGAGGATCAACTATGGCTACACCTTC.

The CDR3 sequence is CASSGQGFTGELFF. DNA for the CDR3: TGTGCCAGTAGTGGGCAGGGGTTTACCGGGGAGCTGTTTTTT. The rearrangement uses TRBV19 and TRBJ2-2, with D tentatively TRBD1 (6 bases). The CDR3 is made up of 14 amino acids. Germline CDR1 is LNHDA and CDR2 is SQIVND (reference sequence). V was cut by 5 bases and J by 5 bases, with 12 bases left in between.

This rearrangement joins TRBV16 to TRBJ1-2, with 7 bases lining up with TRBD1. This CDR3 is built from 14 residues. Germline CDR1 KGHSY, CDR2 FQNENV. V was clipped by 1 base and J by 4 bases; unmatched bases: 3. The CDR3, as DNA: TGTGCCAGCAGCCAATTAACAGGGGTCTATGGCTACACCTTC. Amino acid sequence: CASSQLTGVYGYTF.